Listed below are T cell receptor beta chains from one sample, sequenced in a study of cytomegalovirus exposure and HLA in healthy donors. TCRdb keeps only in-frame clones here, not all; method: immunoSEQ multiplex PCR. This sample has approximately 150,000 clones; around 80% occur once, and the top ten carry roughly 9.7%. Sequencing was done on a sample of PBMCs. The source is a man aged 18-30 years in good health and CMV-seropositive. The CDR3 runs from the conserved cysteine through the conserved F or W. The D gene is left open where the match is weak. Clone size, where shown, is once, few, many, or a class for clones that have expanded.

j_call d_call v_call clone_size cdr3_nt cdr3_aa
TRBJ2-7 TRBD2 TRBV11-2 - TGTGCCAGCAGCTTAGCGCGGCTAGCGGGTTTCTACGAGCAGTACTTC CASSLARLAGFYEQYF
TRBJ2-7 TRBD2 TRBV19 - TGTGCCAGTAGTAGGGCCGGGGCTAGCGGGAGAAACGAGCAGTACTTC CASSRAGASGRNEQYF
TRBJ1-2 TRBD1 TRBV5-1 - TGCGCCAGCAGCAATGACAGGGGCCTAGAGAATGGCTACACCTTC CASSNDRGLENGYTF
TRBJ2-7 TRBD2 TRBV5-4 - TGTGCCAGCAGCTTGGGACTAGCGGACTACGAGCAGTACTTC CASSLGLADYEQYF
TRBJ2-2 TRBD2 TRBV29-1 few TGCAGCGTCCCTAGCGGGAGCGACACCGGGGAGCTGTTTTTT CSVPSGSDTGELFF
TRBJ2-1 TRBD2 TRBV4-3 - TGCGCCAGCAGCCAAGAGACTAGCGGAGACGAGCAGTTCTTC CASSQETSGDEQFF
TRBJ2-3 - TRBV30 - TGTGCCTGGAGCGTAGATACGCAGTATTTT CAWSVDTQYF
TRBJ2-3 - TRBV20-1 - TGCAGTGCTAGAGCAGGAGATACGCAGTATTTT CSARAGDTQYF
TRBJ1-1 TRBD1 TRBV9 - TGTGCCAGCAGCCCGCCAGAAAAGGACAGGCTTTGGAAAAATGAAGCTTTCTTT CASSPPEKDRLWKNEAFF
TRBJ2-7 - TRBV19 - TGTGCCAGTAGTATTGTCCAGGGTGCCGACGAGCAGTACTTC CASSIVQGADEQYF
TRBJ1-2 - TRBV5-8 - TGTGCCAGCAGCTCCCAGGGTGTTGGCTATGGCTACACCTTC CASSSQGVGYGYTF
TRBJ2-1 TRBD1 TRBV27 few TGTGCCAGCAGTTTAAGACAGGGGTTCTACAATGAGCAGTTCTTC CASSLRQGFYNEQFF
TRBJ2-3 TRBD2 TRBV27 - TGTGCCAGCAGGGAGCGCCCCCCGACTAGCGGGAGGTGGACAGATACGCAGTATTTT CASRERPPTSGRWTDTQYF
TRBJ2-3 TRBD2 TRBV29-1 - TGCAGCGTTGAAACTAGCGGGGGGTGGGCAGATACGCAGTATTTT CSVETSGGWADTQYF
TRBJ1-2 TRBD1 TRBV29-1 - TGCAGCGTTGAAGATGACAGGGAGGCTAACTATGGCTACACCTTC CSVEDDREANYGYTF
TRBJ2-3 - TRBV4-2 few TGTGCCAGCAGCCCCGGCCGGATGGGCAGTGCGCAGTATTTT CASSPGRMGSAQYF
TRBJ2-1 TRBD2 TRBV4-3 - TGCGCCAGCAGCCAATACTCCACGAAGGGACTAGCGGGGGGAAATGAGCAGTTCTTC CASSQYSTKGLAGGNEQFF
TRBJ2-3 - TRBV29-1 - TGCAGCGTTGGACACCGGGACTCGGTCTTTATAGATACGCAGTATTTT CSVGHRDSVFIDTQYF
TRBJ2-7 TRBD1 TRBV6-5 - TGTGCCAGCAGGGGACAGGGCGAGCAGTACTTC CASRGQGEQYF
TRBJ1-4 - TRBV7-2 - TGTGCCAGCAGCTTAGGAAGCAGGGTTACTGAAAAACTGTTTTTT CASSLGSRVTEKLFF
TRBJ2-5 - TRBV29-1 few TGCAGCGTTGAAGATCTGGGACTGTGGGGCTACAGACAAGAGACCCAGTACTTC CSVEDLGLWGYRQETQYF
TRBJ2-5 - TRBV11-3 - TGTGCCAGCAGCTGGGGCGGAGAGACCCAGTACTTC CASSWGGETQYF
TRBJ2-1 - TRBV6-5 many TGTGCCAGCAGTTACTCGGGCGTCGGCGATGAGCAGTTCTTC CASSYSGVGDEQFF
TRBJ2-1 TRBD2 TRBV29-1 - TGCAGCGTCCAGATGCTAGCGGGAGTTGAGCAGTTCTTC CSVQMLAGVEQFF
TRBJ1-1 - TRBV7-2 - TGTGCCAGCAGCTTAGCGGGCCAGGGAAGTTTGAACACTGAAGCTTTCTTT CASSLAGQGSLNTEAFF
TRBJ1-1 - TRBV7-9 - TGTGCCAGCAGCTTACAGAACACTGAAGCTTTCTTT CASSLQNTEAFF
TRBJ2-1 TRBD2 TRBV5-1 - TGCGCCAGCAGCTATGGACTAGAACACAATGAGCAGTTCTTC CASSYGLEHNEQFF
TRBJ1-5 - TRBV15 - TGTGCCACCAGCAACCAAGTCTATAGCAATCAGCCCCAGCATTTT CATSNQVYSNQPQHF
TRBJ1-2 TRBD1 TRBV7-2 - TGTGCCAGCAGCTTAGGGGGACAGGGGGCTTATGGCTACACCTTC CASSLGGQGAYGYTF
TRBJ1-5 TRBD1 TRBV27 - TGTGCCAGCAGTTTATGGGACAGTCCGGACCAGCCCCAGCATTTT CASSLWDSPDQPQHF
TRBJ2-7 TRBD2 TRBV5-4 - TGTGCCAGCAGCGGGGGACTAGCGGGAATGTACGAGCAGTACTTC CASSGGLAGMYEQYF
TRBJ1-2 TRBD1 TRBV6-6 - TGTGCCAGCAGAGGGGGACAGGGGCTTCAGTATGGCTACACCTTC CASRGGQGLQYGYTF
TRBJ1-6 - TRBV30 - TGTGCCTGGAGTCAGGCTTCCCATTCACCCCTCCACTTT CAWSQASHSPLHF
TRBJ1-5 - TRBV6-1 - TGTGCCAGCAGTGAAGCGTGGGGGGTAGGCAATCAGCCCCAGCATTTT CASSEAWGVGNQPQHF
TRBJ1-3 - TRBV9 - TGTGCCAGCAGCGTAGACGCACAGAAAGGAAACACCATATATTTT CASSVDAQKGNTIYF
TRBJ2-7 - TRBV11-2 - TGTGCCAGCAGCTTAGCAGGGATCGGCTCCTACGAGCAGTACTTC CASSLAGIGSYEQYF
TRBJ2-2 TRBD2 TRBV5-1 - TGCGCCAGCAGCTTAGCGGGAGGGCCGGGGACCGGGGAGCTGTTTTTT CASSLAGGPGTGELFF
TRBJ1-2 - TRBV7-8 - TGTGCCAGCAGCGCCCAGGGGTCAAGCTATGGCTACACCTTC CASSAQGSSYGYTF
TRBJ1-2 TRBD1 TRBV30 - TGTGCCTGGAGTGTACGGGGACAGCCCTACTATGGCTACACCTTC CAWSVRGQPYYGYTF
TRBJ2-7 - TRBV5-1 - TGCGCCAGCAGCTTGGTTGCCAGCTCCTACGAGCAGTACTTC CASSLVASSYEQYF
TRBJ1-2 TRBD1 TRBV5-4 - TGTGCCAGCAGCTTGGCCGCGGACAGGGGGTATGGCTACACCTTC CASSLAADRGYGYTF
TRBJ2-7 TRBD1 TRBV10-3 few TGTGCCATCAGTGAGTCGGGACAGGGGTGGTACGAGCAGTACTTC CAISESGQGWYEQYF
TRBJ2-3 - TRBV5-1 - TGCGCCAGCAGCTTATCTAACGGGTACACAGATACGCAGTATTTT CASSLSNGYTDTQYF
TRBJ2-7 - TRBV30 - TGTGCCTGGAGTGTGGGGTCCGGGGGATACGAGCAGTACTTC CAWSVGSGGYEQYF
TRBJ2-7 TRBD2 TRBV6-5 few TGTGCCAGCAGTTACGGGACTAGCTCCTACGAGCAGTACTTC CASSYGTSSYEQYF
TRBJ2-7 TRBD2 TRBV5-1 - TGCGCCAGCAGCTTGGTGGGACTAGCGGGGGTCCCTAGGGCCTACGAGCAGTACTTC CASSLVGLAGVPRAYEQYF
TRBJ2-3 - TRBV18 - TGTGCCAGCTCAGACAGTGGAACAGATACGCAGTATTTT CASSDSGTDTQYF
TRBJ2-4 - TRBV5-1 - TGCGCCAGCAGCTTGACTTGGCAGCCTACCAATCTAGCCAAAAACAGTCAGTACTTC CASSLTWQPTNLAKNSQYF
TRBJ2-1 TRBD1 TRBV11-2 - TGTGCCAGCAGCTTGGGACAGGGCGGGAATGAGCAGTTCTTC CASSLGQGGNEQFF
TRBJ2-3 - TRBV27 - TGTGCCAGCAGTTCACTAAGCACAGATACGCAGTATTTT CASSSLSTDTQYF
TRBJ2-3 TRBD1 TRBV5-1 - TGCGCCAGCAGTCTCACCCCACCAGGGGGTAGCACAGATACGCAGTATTTT CASSLTPPGGSTDTQYF
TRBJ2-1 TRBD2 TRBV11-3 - TGTGCCAGCAGCTTAACTAGCGGGATCTATGAGCAGTTCTTC CASSLTSGIYEQFF
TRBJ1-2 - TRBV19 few TGTGCCAGCAATACCGATCCGGGACACACAATTAACTATGGCTACACCTTC CASNTDPGHTINYGYTF
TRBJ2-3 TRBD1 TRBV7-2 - TGTGCCAGCAATAGGGGGCGCACAGATACGCAGTATTTT CASNRGRTDTQYF
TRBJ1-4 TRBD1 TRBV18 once TGTGCCAGCTCACAGACCGGGACAGGGAATGAAAAACTGTTTTTT CASSQTGTGNEKLFF